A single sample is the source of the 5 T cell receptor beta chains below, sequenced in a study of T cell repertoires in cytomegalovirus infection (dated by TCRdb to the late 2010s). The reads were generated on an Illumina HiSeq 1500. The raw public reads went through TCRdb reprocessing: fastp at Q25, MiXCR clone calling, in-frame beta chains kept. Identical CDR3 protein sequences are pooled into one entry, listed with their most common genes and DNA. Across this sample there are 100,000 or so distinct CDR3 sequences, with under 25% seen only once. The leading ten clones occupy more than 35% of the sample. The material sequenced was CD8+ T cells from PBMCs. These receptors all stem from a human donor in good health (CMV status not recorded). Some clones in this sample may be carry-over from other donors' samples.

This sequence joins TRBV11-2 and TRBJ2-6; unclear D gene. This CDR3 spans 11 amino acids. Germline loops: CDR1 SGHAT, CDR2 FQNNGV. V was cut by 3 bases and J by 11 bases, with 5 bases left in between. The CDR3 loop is CASSFQDVLTF. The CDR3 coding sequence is TGTGCCAGCAGCTTCCAGGACGTCCTGACTTTC.

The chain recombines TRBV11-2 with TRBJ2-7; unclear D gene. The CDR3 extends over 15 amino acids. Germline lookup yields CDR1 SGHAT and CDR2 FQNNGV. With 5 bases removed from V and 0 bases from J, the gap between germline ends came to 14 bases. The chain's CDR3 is CASSALSRNSYEQYF. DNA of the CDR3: TGTGCCAGCAGCGCCCTCTCTCGGAACTCCTACGAGCAGTACTTC. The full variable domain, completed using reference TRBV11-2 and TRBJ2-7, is EAGVAQSPRYKIIEKRQSVAFWCNPISGHATLYWYQQILGQGPKLLIQFQNNGVVDDSQLPKDRFSAERLKGVDSTLKIQPAKLEDSAVYLCASSALSRNSYEQYFGPGTRLTVT.

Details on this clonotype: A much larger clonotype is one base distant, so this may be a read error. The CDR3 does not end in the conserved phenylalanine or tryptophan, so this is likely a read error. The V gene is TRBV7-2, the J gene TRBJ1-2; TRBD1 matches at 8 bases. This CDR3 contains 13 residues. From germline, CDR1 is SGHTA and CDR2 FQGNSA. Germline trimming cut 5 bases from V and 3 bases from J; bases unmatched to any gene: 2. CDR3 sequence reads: CASSEDRDYGYTL. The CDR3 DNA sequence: TGTGCCAGCAGCGAGGACAGGGACTATGGCTACACCCTC.

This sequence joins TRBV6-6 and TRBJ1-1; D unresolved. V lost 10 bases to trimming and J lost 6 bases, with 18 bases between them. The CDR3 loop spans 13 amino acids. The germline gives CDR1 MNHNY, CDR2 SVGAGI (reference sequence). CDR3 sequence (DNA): TGTGCCAAACAAGAGAGCCCGGGGTCTGAAGCTTTCTTT. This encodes CAKQESPGSEAFF.

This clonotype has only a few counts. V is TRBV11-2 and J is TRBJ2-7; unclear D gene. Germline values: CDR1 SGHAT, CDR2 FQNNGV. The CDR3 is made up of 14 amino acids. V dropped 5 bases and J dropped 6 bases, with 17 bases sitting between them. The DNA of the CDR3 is TGTGCCAGCAGCCTTATCTCTGGGGATCCCGAGCAGTACTTC. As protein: CASSLISGDPEQYF.